The present T cell receptor (beta chain) was sequenced within a study of shared clonotypes between healthy human individuals. The run depth of the assay was deep. As handled by the study authors: Sequence data from immunoSEQ were junction-only and lacked quality scores; consequently, filtering differed. Sequencing was performed with immunoSEQ multiplex PCR; in TCRdb, only in-frame clones are kept and a portion is missing. V, J and clone size reflect that table, while D and trimming were determined from the DNA. The sample consists of some 1,900,000 clones, 85% to 95% of them appearing once. Naive CD8 cells lacked CD45RO and underwent positive selection for CCR7, leaving out terminally differentiated effector memory CD45RA+ cells. Healthy and HIV-negative, the adult donors had no recent acute infections or vaccinations. Everyone who donated was a Caucasian adult who lived in Nashville, Tennessee. The sample comprised naive CD8+ T cells sorted from blood. The source is a man younger than 30 in good health.

The CDR3 coding sequence is TGTGCCAGCAGTTACTCGAGCCAAACTCCCACAGATACGCAGTATTTT. Translated, it gives CASSYSSQTPTDTQYF. The chain has TRBV6-5 and TRBJ2-3; no firm D call. The germline V and J ends were trimmed by 0 bases and 2 bases, with 12 bases remaining between them. The CDR3 is 16 amino acids. Germline V gene lookup returns CDR1 MNHEY and CDR2 SVGAGI.